These 19 T cell receptor beta chains were all obtained from the same sample, sequenced in a study of blood T cell repertoires in COVID-19. Some clones are missing from TCRdb's copy, which holds only in-frame ones; the method was immunoSEQ multiplex PCR. The sample has some 200,000 clones; approximately 84% are singletons. The source material was peripheral blood. Receptor source: a woman aged 60 to 75 with acute or convalescent COVID-19.

This chain links TRBV9 with TRBJ2-5, with 7 bases identical to TRBD1. The length of the CDR3 is 14 residues. V was clipped by 0 bases and J by 4 bases; unmatched bases: 3. Germline CDR1 SGDLS, CDR2 YYNGEE. The CDR3 spells CASSVETGVETQYF. For the CDR3, the DNA is TGTGCCAGCAGCGTAGAAACAGGGGTAGAGACCCAGTACTTC.

The chain recombines TRBV12-3 or TRBV12-4 with TRBJ1-6; maybe TRBD1 (6 bases). V lost 3 bases, J lost 6 bases, and 6 bases lay in between. The CDR3 runs to 13 residues. CDR3 in amino acids: CASSFRGNSPLHF. In DNA form, the CDR3 reads TGTGCCAGCAGTTTCAGGGGTAATTCACCCCTCCACTTT.

The CDR3 coding sequence is TGTGCCTGGAGTGTAGACAGGGTTTACTACGAGCAGTACTTC. Translation: CAWSVDRVYYEQYF. The rearrangement joins TRBV30 to TRBJ2-7, with 7 bases fitting TRBD1. CDR3 length: 14 residues. Germline V lookup: CDR1 GTSNPN, CDR2 SVGIG (reference sequence). V shed 0 bases and J 3 bases; nucleotides not matched to a gene: 5.

The CDR3 DNA sequence: TGTGCCAGCAGTGATGGACTAAGCGGCATTCAGTACTTC. Protein sequence: CASSDGLSGIQYF. The chain combines TRBV6-1 with TRBJ2-4; weak D call: TRBD2 (6 bases). This CDR3 contains 13 residues. The V gene lost 3 bases and the J gene lost 9 bases, with 12 bases spanning the gap. CDR1 is MNHNS, CDR2 SASEGT, per germline.

The rearrangement links TRBV19 to TRBJ1-4; TRBD1 aligns across 7 bases. V was clipped by 9 bases and J by 7 bases; unmatched bases: 8. Germline CDR1 reads LNHDA; CDR2 reads SQIVND (reference sequence). This CDR3 is 13 amino acids long. The CDR3 DNA reads as TGTGCCAGCCAGACAGGGATGTCTGAAAAACTGTTTTTT. It codes for CASQTGMSEKLFF.

The rearrangement joins TRBV13 to TRBJ2-7; 8 nucleotides align to TRBD2. The V gene end was trimmed by 4 bases and the J gene end by 4 bases; junction bases not matched to a gene: 3. Germline CDR1 PRHDT, CDR2 FYEKMQ (reference sequence). The CDR3 is 13 residues long. Here the CDR3 reads CASSYGGAYEQYF. CDR3 bases: TGTGCCAGCAGCTACGGGGGGGCTTACGAGCAGTACTTC.

The chain's CDR3 is CASSSRWSASGGETQYF. Here the CDR3 DNA reads TGTGCCAGCAGCTCAAGATGGTCGGCTAGCGGCGGGGAGACCCAGTACTTC. The chain uses TRBV11-2 and TRBJ2-5; TRBD2 aligns across 7 bases. Germline V lookup: CDR1 SGHAT, CDR2 FQNNGV. V was pared by 4 bases and J by 5 bases, with 16 bases of the junction left unmatched. The CDR3 is made up of 17 amino acids. The entire variable domain, with the rest obtained from reference TRBV11-2 and TRBJ2-5, is as follows: EAGVAQSPRYKIIEKRQSVAFWCNPISGHATLYWYQQILGQGPKLLIQFQNNGVVDDSQLPKDRFSAERLKGVDSTLKIQPAKLEDSAVYLCASSSRWSASGGETQYFGPGTRLLVL.

The rearrangement uses TRBV3-1 (or the pseudogene TRBV3-2) and TRBJ1-3; no firm D call. Germline-derived CDR1 and CDR2 are LGHDT and YNNKEL (reference sequence). V gave up 0 bases and J gave up 2 bases, with 17 bases separating them. This CDR3 contains 18 residues. CDR3 sequence reads: CASSQERRRLPAGNTIYF. The CDR3 nucleotides read TGTGCCAGCAGCCAAGAGCGGAGGCGCTTGCCAGCTGGAAACACCATATATTTT.

The V call is TRBV7-2, the J call TRBJ1-3, with TRBD1 matching over 10 bases. Germline V CDR1 and CDR2: SGHTA, FQGNSA. V gave up 5 bases and J gave up 2 bases; unmatched junction bases: 9. This CDR3 is built from 17 residues. CDR3 sequence (DNA): TGTGCCAGCAGCACGCCCTCCGGGACAGGGGCTGGAAACACCATATATTTT. Amino acid sequence: CASSTPSGTGAGNTIYF.

V gene TRBV21-1 combines with J gene TRBJ2-3; no check of the table's D call, TRBD1, against the DNA was made. TRBV21-1 corresponds to a pseudogene. The CDR3 is made up of 15 amino acids. The CDR3 nucleotides read TGTGCCAGCAGCAAAGGACAGGGTAGAGGAGATACGCAGTATTTT. Protein product: CASSKGQGRGDTQYF.

CDR3 DNA sequence: TGTGCCAGCAGCCAAGTTCGTTATAATTCACCCCTCCACTTT. Protein: CASSQVRYNSPLHF. The chain employs TRBV3-1 (or the pseudogene TRBV3-2) and TRBJ1-6; D not certain. The CDR3 runs 14 residues. The V end lost 1 base, the J end lost 4 bases, and 5 bases lay between the germline ends. Germline CDR1 LGHDT, CDR2 YNNKEL (reference sequence).

The chain links TRBV14 to TRBJ2-7; 8 positions match TRBD1. Unmatched junction bases numbered 14, after V lost 4 bases and J lost 6 bases. The CDR3 is 16 residues long. From germline, CDR1 is SGHDN and CDR2 FVKESK. CDR3 protein: CASSPVLGQGPLEQYF. CDR3 sequence (DNA): TGTGCCAGCAGCCCGGTCCTAGGACAGGGCCCCCTCGAGCAGTACTTC.

The chain combines TRBV7-6 with TRBJ2-7; 8 bases map to TRBD2. The ends lost 1 base at V and 0 bases at J; junction bases unmatched: 8. Germline V CDR1 and CDR2: SGHVS, FNYEAQ. The CDR3 length is 17 residues. CDR3 loop: CASSLGIAGRSSYEQYF. CDR3 sequence (DNA): TGTGCCAGCAGCTTAGGGATAGCGGGGAGGAGCTCCTACGAGCAGTACTTC.

This chain joins TRBV7-3 and TRBJ2-1; maybe TRBD2 (6 bases). The germline V gene has CDR1 SGHTA and CDR2 FQGTGA. The V gene lost 2 bases and the J gene lost 6 bases, with 14 bases spanning the gap. The CDR3 covers 15 residues. The CDR3 DNA reads as TGTGCCAGCAGCTTAGGGGGGAGCAAGTTCAATGAGCAGTTCTTC. Amino acids: CASSLGGSKFNEQFF.

The chain is built from TRBV20-1 and TRBJ1-4, with D unresolved. The CDR3 sequence is 11 residues long. V lost 2 bases and J 5 bases, leaving 3 bases between the germline ends. Germline V CDR1 and CDR2: DFQATT, SNEGSKA (reference sequence). This CDR3 reads CSARSNEKLFF. The CDR3, as DNA: TGCAGTGCTAGATCGAATGAAAAACTGTTTTTT.

The V gene is TRBV2, the J gene TRBJ1-2; possibly TRBD1 for D (6 bases). The germline gives CDR1 SNHLY, CDR2 FYNNEI. The CDR3 runs to 15 residues. The V end was cut by 4 bases, the J end by 1 base, with 13 bases between. The CDR3 reads CASSVPRGNNYGYTF. In nucleotides, the CDR3 is TGTGCCAGCAGTGTCCCCAGGGGCAATAACTATGGCTACACCTTC.

This chain uses TRBV19 with TRBJ1-2; 9 bases map to TRBD1. The ends lost 5 bases at V and 7 bases at J; junction bases unmatched: 11. Per germline, CDR1 LNHDA and CDR2 SQIVND (reference sequence). CDR3 length equals 15 residues. For the CDR3, the DNA is TGTGCCAGTAGTCCGGAGGACAGGGGATTTCGTGGCTACACCTTC. It encodes CASSPEDRGFRGYTF. The variable domain in full, completed from reference TRBV19 and TRBJ1-2, reads DGGITQSPKYLFRKEGQNVTLSCEQNLNHDAMYWYRQDPGQGLRLIYYSQIVNDFQKGDIAEGYSVSREKKESFPLTVTSAQKNPTAFYLCASSPEDRGFRGYTFGSGTRLTVV.

V usage is TRBV6-5 and J usage is TRBJ2-5, with 8 positions matching TRBD2. Trimming took 6 bases from V and 14 from J; bases not matched to a gene: 8. The length of the CDR3 is 11 residues. The V gene's germline CDR1 is MNHEY and CDR2 SVGAGI. CDR3 coding DNA: TGTGCCAGCAGCATGGGACTAGGGGACTACTTC. Its translation is CASSMGLGDYF.

The genes are TRBV4-3 and TRBJ2-7; 9 nucleotides agree with TRBD1. This CDR3 contains 15 residues. The junction had 3 bases not matched to a gene; V was cut back by 0 bases and J by 3 bases. Germline CDR1 and CDR2: LGHNA and YSLEER. In DNA, the CDR3 is TGCGCCAGCAGCCAAGAGGGACAGGGACTCTACGAGCAGTACTTC. Translation gives CASSQEGQGLYEQYF.